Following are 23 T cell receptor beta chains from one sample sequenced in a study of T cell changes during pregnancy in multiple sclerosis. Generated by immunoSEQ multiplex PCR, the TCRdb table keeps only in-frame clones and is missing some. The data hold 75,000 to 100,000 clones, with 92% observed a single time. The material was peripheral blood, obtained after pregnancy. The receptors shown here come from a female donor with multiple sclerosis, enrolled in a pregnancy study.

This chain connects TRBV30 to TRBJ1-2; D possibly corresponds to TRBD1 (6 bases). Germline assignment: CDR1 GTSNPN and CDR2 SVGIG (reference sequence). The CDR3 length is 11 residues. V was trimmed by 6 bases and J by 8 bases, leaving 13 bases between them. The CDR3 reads CACRRGGGYTF. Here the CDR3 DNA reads TGTGCCTGCCGCAGGGGTGGCGGCTACACCTTC.

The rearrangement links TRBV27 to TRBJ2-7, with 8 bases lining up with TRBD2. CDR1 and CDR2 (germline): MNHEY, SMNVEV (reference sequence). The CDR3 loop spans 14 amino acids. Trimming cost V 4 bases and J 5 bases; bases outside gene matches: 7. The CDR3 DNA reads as TGTGCCAGCAGTTCCGGACTAGCAATCAACGAGCAGTACTTC. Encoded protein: CASSSGLAINEQYF.

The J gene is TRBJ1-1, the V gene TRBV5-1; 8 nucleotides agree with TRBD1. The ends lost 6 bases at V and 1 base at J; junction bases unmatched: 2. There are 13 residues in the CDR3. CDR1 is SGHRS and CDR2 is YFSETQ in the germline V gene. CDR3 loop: CASTGQGNTEAFF. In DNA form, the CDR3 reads TGCGCCAGCACCGGACAGGGGAACACTGAAGCTTTCTTT. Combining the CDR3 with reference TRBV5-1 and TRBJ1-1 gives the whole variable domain KAGVTQTPRYLIKTRGQQVTLSCSPISGHRSVSWYQQTPGQGLQFLFEYFSETQRNKGNFPGRFSGRQFSNSRSEMNVSTLELGDSALYLCASTGQGNTEAFFGQGTRLTVV.

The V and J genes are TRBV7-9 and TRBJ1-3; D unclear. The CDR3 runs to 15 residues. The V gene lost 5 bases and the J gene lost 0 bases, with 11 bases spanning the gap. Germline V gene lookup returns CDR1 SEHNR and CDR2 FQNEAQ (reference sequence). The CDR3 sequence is CASSQTFLSGNTIYF. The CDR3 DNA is TGTGCCAGCAGCCAGACTTTCCTCTCTGGAAACACCATATATTTT.

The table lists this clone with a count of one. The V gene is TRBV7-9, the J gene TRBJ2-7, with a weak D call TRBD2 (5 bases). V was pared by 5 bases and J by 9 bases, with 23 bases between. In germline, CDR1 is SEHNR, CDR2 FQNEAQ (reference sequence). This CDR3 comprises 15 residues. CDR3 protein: CASSPTQVAVEGQYF. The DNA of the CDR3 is TGTGCCAGCAGCCCTACACAAGTAGCAGTAGAGGGGCAGTACTTC.

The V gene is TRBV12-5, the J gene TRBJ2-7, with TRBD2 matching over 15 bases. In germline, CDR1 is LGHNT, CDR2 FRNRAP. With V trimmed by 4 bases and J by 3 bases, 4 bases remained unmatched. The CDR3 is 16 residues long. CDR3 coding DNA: TGTGCTAGTGGTTCCCCGGGACTAGCGGGAGGCTACGAGCAGTACTTC. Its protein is CASGSPGLAGGYEQYF.

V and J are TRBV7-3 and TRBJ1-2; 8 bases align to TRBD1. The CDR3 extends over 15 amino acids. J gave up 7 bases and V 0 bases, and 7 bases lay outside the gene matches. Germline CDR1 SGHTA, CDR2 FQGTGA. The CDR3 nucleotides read TGTGCCAGCAGCTTAACAGGTCAGGGGGCGCCTGGCTACACCTTC. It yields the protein CASSLTGQGAPGYTF.

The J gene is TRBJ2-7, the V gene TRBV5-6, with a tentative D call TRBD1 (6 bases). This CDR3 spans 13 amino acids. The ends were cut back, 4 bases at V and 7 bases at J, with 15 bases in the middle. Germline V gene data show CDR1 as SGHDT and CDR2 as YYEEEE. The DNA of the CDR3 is TGTGCCAGCAGCCCCCTGGGGGCGAAAGAGCAGTACTTC. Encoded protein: CASSPLGAKEQYF. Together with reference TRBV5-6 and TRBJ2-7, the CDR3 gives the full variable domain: DAGVTQSPTHLIKTRGQQVTLRCSPKSGHDTVSWYQQALGQGPQFIFQYYEEEERQRGNFPDRFSGHQFPNYSSELNVNALLLGDSALYLCASSPLGAKEQYFGPGTRLTVT.

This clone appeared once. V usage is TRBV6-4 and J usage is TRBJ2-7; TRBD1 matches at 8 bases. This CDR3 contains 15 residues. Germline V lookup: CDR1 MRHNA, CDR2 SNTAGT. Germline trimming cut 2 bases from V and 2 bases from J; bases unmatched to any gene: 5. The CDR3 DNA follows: TGTGCCAGCAGTGACCGGACAGGGACAGCCTACGAGCAGTACTTC. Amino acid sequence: CASSDRTGTAYEQYF.

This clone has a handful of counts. The chain's CDR3 is CSVTGGGNQPQHF. The CDR3, as DNA: TGCAGCGTTACAGGGGGAGGTAATCAGCCCCAGCATTTT. The chain joins TRBV29-1 to TRBJ1-5, with 8 nucleotides matching TRBD1. V lost 5 bases and J lost 4; bases outside the gene matches: 4. Germline V lookup: CDR1 SQVTM, CDR2 ANQGSEA. This CDR3 comprises 13 residues.

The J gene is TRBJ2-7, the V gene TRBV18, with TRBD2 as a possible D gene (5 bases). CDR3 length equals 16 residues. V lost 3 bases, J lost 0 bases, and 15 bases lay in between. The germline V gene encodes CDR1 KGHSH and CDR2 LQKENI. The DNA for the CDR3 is TGTGCCAGCTCACCTTCATACGGGGTGAGCTCCTACGAGCAGTACTTC. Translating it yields CASSPSYGVSSYEQYF.

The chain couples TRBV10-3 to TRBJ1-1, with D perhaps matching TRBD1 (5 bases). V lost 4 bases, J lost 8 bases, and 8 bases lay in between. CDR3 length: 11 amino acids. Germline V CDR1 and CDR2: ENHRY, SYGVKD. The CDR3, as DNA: TGTGCCATCAGTGGGGGCCCAGAAGCTTTCTTT. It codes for CAISGGPEAFF.

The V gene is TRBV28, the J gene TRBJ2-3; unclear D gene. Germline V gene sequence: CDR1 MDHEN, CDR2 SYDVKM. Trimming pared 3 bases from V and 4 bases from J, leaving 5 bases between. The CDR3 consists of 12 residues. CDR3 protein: CASSFRADTQYF. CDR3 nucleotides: TGTGCCAGCAGTTTCCGGGCAGATACGCAGTATTTT. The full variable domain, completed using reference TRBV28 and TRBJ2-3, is DVKVTQSSRYLVKRTGEKVFLECVQDMDHENMFWYRQDPGLGLRLIYFSYDVKMKEKGDIPEGYSVSREKKERFSLILESASTNQTSMYLCASSFRADTQYFGPGTRLTVL.

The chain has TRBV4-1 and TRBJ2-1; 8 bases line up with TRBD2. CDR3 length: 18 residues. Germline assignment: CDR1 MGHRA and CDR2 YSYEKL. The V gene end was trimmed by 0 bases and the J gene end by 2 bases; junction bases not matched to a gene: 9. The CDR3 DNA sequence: TGCGCCAGCAGCCAAGAAGGGGGAGGCGGGGGGCCCTACAATGAGCAGTTCTTC. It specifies CASSQEGGGGGPYNEQFF.

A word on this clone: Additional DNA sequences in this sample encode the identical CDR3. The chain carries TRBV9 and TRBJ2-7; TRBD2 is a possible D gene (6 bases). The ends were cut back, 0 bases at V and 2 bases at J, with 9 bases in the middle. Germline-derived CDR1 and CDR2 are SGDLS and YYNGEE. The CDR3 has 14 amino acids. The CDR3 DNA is TGTGCCAGCAGCGTAGGCGGAGGGACCTACGAGCAGTACTTC. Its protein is CASSVGGGTYEQYF.

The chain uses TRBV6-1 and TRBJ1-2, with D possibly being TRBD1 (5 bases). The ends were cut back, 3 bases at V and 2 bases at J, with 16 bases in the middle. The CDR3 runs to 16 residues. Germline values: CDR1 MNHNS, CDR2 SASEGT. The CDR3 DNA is TGTGCCAGCAGTGACCTCCGGGGGGTGACAAACTATGGCTACACCTTC. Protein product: CASSDLRGVTNYGYTF.

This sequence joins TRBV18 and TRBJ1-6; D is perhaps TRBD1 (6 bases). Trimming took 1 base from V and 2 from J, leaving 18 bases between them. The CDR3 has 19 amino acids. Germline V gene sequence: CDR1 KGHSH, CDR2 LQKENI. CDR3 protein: CASSPRGLSGVAYNSPLHF. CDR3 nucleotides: TGTGCCAGCTCACCACGGGGGCTATCAGGGGTGGCCTATAATTCACCCCTCCACTTT.

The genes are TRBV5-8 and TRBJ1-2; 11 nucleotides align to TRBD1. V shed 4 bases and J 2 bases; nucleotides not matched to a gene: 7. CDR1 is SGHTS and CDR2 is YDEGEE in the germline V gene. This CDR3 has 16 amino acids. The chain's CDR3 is CASSPRTGGQNYGYTF. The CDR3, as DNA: TGTGCCAGCAGCCCGAGGACAGGGGGCCAAAACTATGGCTACACCTTC.

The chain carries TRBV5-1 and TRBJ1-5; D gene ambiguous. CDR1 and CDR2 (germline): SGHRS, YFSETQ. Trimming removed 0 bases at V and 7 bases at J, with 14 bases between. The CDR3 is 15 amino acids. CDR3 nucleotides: TGCGCCAGCAGCTTGGATGAGGGTGTCGGGCAGCCCCAGCATTTT. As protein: CASSLDEGVGQPQHF. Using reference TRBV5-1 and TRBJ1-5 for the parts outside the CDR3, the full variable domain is KAGVTQTPRYLIKTRGQQVTLSCSPISGHRSVSWYQQTPGQGLQFLFEYFSETQRNKGNFPGRFSGRQFSNSRSEMNVSTLELGDSALYLCASSLDEGVGQPQHFGDGTRLSIL.

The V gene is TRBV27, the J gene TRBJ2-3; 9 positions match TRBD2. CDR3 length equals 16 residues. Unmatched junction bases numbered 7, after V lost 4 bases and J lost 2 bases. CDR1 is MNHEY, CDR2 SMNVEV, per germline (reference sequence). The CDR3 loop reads CASSWSSGGPTDTQYF. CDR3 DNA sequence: TGTGCCAGCAGTTGGTCAAGCGGGGGGCCCACAGATACGCAGTATTTT.

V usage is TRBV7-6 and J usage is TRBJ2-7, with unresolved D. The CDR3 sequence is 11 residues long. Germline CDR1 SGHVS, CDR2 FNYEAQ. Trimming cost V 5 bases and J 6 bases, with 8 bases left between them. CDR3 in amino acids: CASSPGSEQYF. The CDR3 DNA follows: TGTGCCAGCAGCCCCGGGTCCGAGCAGTACTTC. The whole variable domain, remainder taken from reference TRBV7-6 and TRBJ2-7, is GAGVSQSPRYKVTKRGQDVALRCDPISGHVSLYWYRQALGQGPEFLTYFNYEAQQDKSGLPNDRFSAERPEGSISTLTIQRTEQRDSAMYRCASSPGSEQYFGPGTRLTVT.

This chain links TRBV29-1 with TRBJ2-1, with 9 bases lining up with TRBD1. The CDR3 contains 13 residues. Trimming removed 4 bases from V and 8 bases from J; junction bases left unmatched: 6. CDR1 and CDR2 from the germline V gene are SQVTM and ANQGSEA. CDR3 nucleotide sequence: TGCAGCGTTGGAAGACAGGGGGGTTATGAGCAGTTCTTC. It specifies CSVGRQGGYEQFF.

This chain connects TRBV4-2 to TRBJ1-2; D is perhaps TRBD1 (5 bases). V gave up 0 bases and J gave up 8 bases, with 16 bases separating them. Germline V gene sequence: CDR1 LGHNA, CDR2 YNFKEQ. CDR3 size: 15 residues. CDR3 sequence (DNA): TGTGCCAGCAGCCAAGAATGGACACCGTCTTTGGGCTACACCTTC. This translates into CASSQEWTPSLGYTF.